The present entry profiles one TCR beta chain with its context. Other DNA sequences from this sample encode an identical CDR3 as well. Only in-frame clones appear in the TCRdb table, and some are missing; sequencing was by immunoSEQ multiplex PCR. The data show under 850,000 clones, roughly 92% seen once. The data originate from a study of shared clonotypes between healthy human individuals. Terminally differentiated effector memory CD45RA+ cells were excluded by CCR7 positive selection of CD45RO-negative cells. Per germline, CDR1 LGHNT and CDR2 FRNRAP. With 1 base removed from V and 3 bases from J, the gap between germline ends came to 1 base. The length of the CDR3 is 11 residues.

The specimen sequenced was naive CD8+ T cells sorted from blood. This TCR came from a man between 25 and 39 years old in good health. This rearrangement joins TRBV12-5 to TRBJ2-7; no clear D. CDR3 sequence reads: CASGLGYEQYF. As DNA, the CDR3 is TGTGCTAGTGGTTTGGGCTACGAGCAGTACTTC.